The clone carrying this T cell receptor beta chain was found a few times. What it binds is not known. This entry is derived from a study of post-analysis software for immune sequencing data. Turning to the study itself: Courses of disease covered relapsing-remitting, secondary progressive and progressive-relapsing multiple sclerosis. Study-level results: Five or six TRBV segments, TRBV5-6, TRBV5-1 and TRBV20-1 among them, were found more frequent in patients than controls. Among multiple sclerosis patients, normalized Chao1 diversity was significantly below that of controls.

From germline, CDR1 is SEHNR and CDR2 FQNEAQ (reference sequence). V lost 6 bases and J 0 bases, leaving 15 bases between the germline ends. The CDR3 runs 15 residues. Each TCR beta cDNA library carried unique molecular identifiers. Input populations of about 0.95 to 11 million T cells gave rise to around 480,000 cDNA molecules. TCRdb re-called the PCR reads through MiXCR, storing one row per CDR3 protein. The table includes 430,000 or so distinct CDR3 sequences, 35% to 45% detected once. The source is a girl aged 2 to 10 with multiple sclerosis. The rearrangement joins TRBV7-9 to TRBJ2-7, with D maybe TRBD1 (6 bases). The specimen was blood. CDR3 DNA sequence: TGTGCCAGCAGTTCAAGCCACAGGGCCTCCTACGAGCAGTACTTC. Its protein is CASSSSHRASYEQYF.